This T cell receptor (beta chain) was identified in a study of blood T cell repertoires in COVID-19. With 1 base clipped from V and 7 bases from J, the junction kept 9 bases outside the gene matches. The CDR3 length is 16 residues. Looked up from germline, CDR1 is MNHNS and CDR2 is SASEGT. Seattle patient enrollment occurred during active infection, with longitudinal follow-up thereafter. Libraries were prepared by immunoSEQ multiplex PCR; TCRdb keeps only in-frame clonotypes and omits some of them. The table lists 300,000 to 350,000 clones, 85% to 90% of them singletons, with around 6.6% in the top ten.

The TCR comes from a woman in her 70s with COVID-19, enrolled during active disease. The chain combines TRBV6-1 with TRBJ2-3; 9 nucleotides line up with TRBD2. Material for sequencing was peripheral blood. CDR3 DNA sequence: TGTGCCAGCAGTGAAGAGATATCTAGCGGGGTCCATACGCAGTATTTT. Protein product: CASSEEISSGVHTQYF.